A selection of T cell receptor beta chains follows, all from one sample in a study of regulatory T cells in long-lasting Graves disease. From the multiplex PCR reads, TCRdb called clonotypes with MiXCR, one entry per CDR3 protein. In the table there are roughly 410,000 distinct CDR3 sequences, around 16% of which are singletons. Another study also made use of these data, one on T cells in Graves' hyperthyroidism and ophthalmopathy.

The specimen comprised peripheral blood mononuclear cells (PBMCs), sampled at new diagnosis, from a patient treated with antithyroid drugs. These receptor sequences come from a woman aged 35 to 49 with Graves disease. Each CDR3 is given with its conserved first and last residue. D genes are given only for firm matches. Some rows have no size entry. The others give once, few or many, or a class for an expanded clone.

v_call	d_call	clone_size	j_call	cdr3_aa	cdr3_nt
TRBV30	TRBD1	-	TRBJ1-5	CAWSATDRGGGNQPQHF	TGTGCCTGGAGTGCGACCGACAGGGGCGGGGGCAATCAGCCCCAGCATTTT
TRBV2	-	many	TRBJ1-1	CASSEGQVRNTEAFF	TGTGCCAGCAGTGAAGGCCAAGTCCGTAACACTGAAGCTTTCTTT
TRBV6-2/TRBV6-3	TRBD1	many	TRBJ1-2	CASSEMGTAPKKDGYTF	TGTGCCAGCAGTGAAATGGGGACAGCTCCTAAGAAAGATGGCTACACCTTC
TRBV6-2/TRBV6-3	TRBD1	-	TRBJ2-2	CASSKSGTGNTGELFF	TGTGCCAGCAGCAAGTCCGGGACAGGGAACACCGGGGAGCTGTTTTTT
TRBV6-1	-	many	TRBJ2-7	CASSELGASYEQYF	TGTGCCAGCAGTGAGTTGGGGGCGAGCTACGAGCAGTACTTC
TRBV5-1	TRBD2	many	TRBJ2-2	CASSLETSGRRGSTGELFF	TGCGCCAGCAGCTTGGAGACTAGCGGGAGGCGAGGGTCCACCGGGGAGCTGTTTTTT
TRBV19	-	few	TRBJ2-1	CASSIQGGNEQFF	TGTGCCAGTAGTATCCAGGGGGGCAATGAGCAGTTCTTC
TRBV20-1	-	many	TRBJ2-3	CSAPSGGTDTQYF	TGCAGTGCGCCATCGGGGGGCACAGATACGCAGTATTTT
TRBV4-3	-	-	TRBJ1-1	CASSQDAGANTEAFF	TGCGCCAGCAGCCAAGACGCAGGGGCTAACACTGAAGCTTTCTTT
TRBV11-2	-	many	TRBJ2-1	CASSPDPTGNEQFF	TGTGCCAGCAGCCCCGATCCCACAGGGAATGAGCAGTTCTTC
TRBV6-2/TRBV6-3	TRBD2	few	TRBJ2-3	CASSYSLAETTDTQYF	TGTGCCAGCAGTTACTCCCTAGCGGAGACCACAGATACGCAGTATTTT
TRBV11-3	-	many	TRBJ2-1	CASNMWTGGTTNEQFF	TGTGCCAGCAACATGTGGACCGGGGGAACTACCAATGAGCAGTTCTTC
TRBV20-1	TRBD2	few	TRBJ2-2	CSARGGTNTGELFF	TGCAGTGCTAGGGGAGGGACGAACACCGGGGAGCTGTTTTTT
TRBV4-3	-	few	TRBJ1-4	CASSQERAGRRTNEKLFF	TGCGCCAGCAGCCAAGAGAGGGCAGGGCGAAGAACTAATGAAAAACTGTTTTTT
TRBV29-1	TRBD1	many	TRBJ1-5	CSVAAGGGNQPQHF	TGCAGCGTTGCGGCAGGGGGGGGCAATCAGCCCCAGCATTTT
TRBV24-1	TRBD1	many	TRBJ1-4	CATLYEVGTGGKVLGTTNEKLFF	TGTGCCACCCTATATGAAGTTGGGACAGGGGGTAAAGTGTTGGGGACAACTAATGAAAAACTGTTTTTT
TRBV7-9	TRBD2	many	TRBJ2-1	CASSSDSGTETPYNEQFF	TGTGCCAGCAGCTCCGATAGCGGGACCGAAACCCCCTACAATGAGCAGTTCTTC
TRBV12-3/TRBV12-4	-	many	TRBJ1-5	CASSPGGEVNKPQHF	TGTGCCAGCAGCCCCGGGGGGGAGGTCAATAAGCCCCAGCATTTT
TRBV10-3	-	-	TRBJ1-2	CAISPPRGGSGYTF	TGTGCCATCAGCCCTCCTAGGGGGGGCTCTGGCTACACCTTC
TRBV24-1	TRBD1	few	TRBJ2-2	CATSDLNRGDTGELFF	TGTGCCACCAGTGATTTGAACAGGGGAGACACCGGGGAGCTGTTTTTT